This TCR beta chain emerged from a study of cytomegalovirus exposure and HLA in healthy donors. Here immunoSEQ multiplex PCR was the method, and the copy in TCRdb shows in-frame clones only, minus some. There are 90,000 to 130,000 clones in the sample; about 92% occur only once, and around 1.8% lies in the top ten. Concerning this clone: Its cognate antigen is unknown.

With 4 bases removed from V and 1 base from J, the gap between germline ends came to 14 bases. CDR1 is SGDLS and CDR2 is YYNGEE in the germline V gene. The length of the CDR3 is 15 residues. Overall study findings and caveats: Per published reports, the classifier diagnosed cytomegalovirus status with high specificity and sensitivity. Generally TCR sequences proved uncommon, though certain public TCRs appeared in numerous donors.

The donors were members of the validation cohort, which comprised roughly 120 subjects and was separate from the first cohort of 666 subjects. The sequencing sample was made of PBMCs. The sequence was collected from a woman aged 18-29 years in good health and CMV-seronegative. This chain uses TRBV9 with TRBJ2-5; the D is unclear. The CDR3 loop reads CASSISAGRQETQYF. The CDR3 DNA reads as TGTGCCAGCAGCATATCAGCAGGCCGCCAAGAGACCCAGTACTTC.